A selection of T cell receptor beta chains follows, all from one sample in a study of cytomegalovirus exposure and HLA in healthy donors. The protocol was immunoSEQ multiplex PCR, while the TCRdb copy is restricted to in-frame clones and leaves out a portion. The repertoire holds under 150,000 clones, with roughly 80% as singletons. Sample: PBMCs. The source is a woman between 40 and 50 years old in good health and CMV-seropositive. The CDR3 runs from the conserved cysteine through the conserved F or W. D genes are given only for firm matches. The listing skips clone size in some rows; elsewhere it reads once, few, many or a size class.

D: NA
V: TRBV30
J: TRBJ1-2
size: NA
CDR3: CAWSVLLAGYGYTF
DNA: TGTGCCTGGAGTGTACTATTGGCAGGGTATGGCTACACCTTC

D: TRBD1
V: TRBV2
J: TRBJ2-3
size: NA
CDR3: CASNLDRVNTDTQYF
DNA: TGTGCCAGCAACCTGGACAGGGTGAACACAGATACGCAGTATTTT

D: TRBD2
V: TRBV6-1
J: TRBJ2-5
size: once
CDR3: CASSILAGGQETQYF
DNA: TGTGCCAGCAGTATACTAGCGGGGGGGCAAGAGACCCAGTACTTC

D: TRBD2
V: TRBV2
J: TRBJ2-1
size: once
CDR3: CASSAQLGGNYNEQFF
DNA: TGTGCCAGCAGTGCCCAATTGGGGGGGAACTACAATGAGCAGTTCTTC

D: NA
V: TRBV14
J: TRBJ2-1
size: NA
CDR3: CASSQGTSLNNEQFF
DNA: TGTGCCAGCAGCCAAGGGACAAGCCTTAACAATGAGCAGTTCTTC

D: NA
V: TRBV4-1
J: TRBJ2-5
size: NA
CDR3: CASSQVVTQETQYF
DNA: TGCGCCAGCAGCCAAGTAGTTACTCAAGAGACCCAGTACTTC

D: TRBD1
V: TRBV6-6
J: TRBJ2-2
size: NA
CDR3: CASSRQGMSGELFF
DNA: TGTGCCAGCAGTAGACAGGGGATGTCCGGGGAGCTGTTTTTT

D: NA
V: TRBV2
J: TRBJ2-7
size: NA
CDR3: CASSEMRDEQYF
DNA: TGTGCCAGCAGTGAAATGAGGGACGAGCAGTACTTC

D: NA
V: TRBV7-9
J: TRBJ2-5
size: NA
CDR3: CASSFLEETQYF
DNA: TGTGCCAGCAGCTTCTTAGAGGAGACCCAGTACTTC

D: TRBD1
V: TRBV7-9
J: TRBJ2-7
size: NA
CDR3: CASSSIKKQGSSSYEQYF
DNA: TGTGCCAGCAGCTCAATTAAGAAACAGGGGTCTAGCTCCTACGAGCAGTACTTC

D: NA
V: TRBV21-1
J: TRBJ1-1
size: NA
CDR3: CASSTETGGEDTEAFF
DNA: TGTGCCAGCAGCACAGAGACAGGGGGAGAGGACACTGAAGCTTTCTTT

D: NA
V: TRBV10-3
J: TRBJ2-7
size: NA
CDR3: CAITVSNSYEQYF
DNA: TGTGCCATCACAGTCTCGAACTCCTACGAGCAGTACTTC

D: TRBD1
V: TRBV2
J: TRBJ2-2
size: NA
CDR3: CASTNQGQGRSGELFF
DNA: TGTGCCAGCACCAACCAGGGACAGGGGCGGTCCGGGGAGCTGTTTTTT

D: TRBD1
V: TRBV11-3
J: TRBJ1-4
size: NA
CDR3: CARFGTATNEKLFF
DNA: TGTGCCAGATTTGGGACAGCAACTAATGAAAAACTGTTTTTT

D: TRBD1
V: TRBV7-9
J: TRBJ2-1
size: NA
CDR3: CSSSPTTGSSYNEQFF
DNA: TGTTCCAGCAGCCCTACGACAGGGAGCTCCTACAATGAGCAGTTCTTC

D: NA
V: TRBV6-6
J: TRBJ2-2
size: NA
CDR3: CASSLDELELFF
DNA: TGTGCCAGCAGTTTAGATGAGTTGGAGCTGTTTTTT

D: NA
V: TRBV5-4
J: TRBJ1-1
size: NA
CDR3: CASSLRGPSNTEAFF
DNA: TGTGCCAGCAGCTTAAGAGGCCCATCGAACACTGAAGCTTTCTTT

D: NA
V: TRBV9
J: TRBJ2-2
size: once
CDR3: CASSVATAGTGELFF
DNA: TGTGCCAGCAGCGTAGCTACAGCCGGCACCGGGGAGCTGTTTTTT

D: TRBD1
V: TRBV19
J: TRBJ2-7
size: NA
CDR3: CASHSGQGTPYEQYF
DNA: TGTGCCAGCCACTCGGGACAGGGTACACCCTACGAGCAGTACTTC

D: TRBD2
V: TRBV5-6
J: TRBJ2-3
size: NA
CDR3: CASSLTSGGTDTQYF
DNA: TGTGCCAGCAGCTTGACTAGCGGGGGGACAGATACGCAGTATTTT

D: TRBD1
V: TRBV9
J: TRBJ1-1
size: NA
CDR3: CASSVGTGGAYTEAFF
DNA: TGTGCCAGCAGCGTAGGAACAGGGGGCGCCTACACTGAAGCTTTCTTT

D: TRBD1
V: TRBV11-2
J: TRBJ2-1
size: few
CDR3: CASSPNRGSYNEQFF
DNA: TGTGCCAGCAGCCCAAACAGGGGGTCCTACAATGAGCAGTTCTTC

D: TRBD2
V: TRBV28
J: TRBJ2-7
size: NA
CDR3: CASWASGSSYEQYF
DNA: TGTGCCAGCTGGGCTAGCGGCAGCTCCTACGAGCAGTACTTC

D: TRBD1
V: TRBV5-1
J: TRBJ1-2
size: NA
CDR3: CASSPGQDVSHYTF
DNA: TGCGCCAGCAGCCCGGGACAGGACGTCTCCCACTACACCTTC

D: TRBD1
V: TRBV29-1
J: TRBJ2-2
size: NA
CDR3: CSVTTGGLHLAGELFF
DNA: TGCAGCGTGACGACAGGGGGCCTCCATCTTGCCGGGGAGCTGTTTTTT

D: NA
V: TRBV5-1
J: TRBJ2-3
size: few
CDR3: CASSLPGGGTDTQYF
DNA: TGCGCCAGCAGCCTACCGGGGGGCGGGACAGATACGCAGTATTTT

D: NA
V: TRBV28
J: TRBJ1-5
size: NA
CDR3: CASSLTGYGNQPQHF
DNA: TGTGCCAGCAGTTTAACAGGGTATGGCAATCAGCCCCAGCATTTT

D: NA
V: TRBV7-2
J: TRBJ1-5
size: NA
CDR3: CASSLLTGQPQHF
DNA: TGTGCCAGCAGCTTACTCACGGGGCAGCCCCAGCATTTT

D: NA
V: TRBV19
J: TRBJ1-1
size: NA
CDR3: CASSVGQLMNTEAFF
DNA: TGTGCCAGTAGTGTAGGACAGTTGATGAACACTGAAGCTTTCTTT

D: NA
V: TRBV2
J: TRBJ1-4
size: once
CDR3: CASRRTATNEKLFF
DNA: TGTGCCAGCAGAAGGACAGCAACTAATGAAAAACTGTTTTTT

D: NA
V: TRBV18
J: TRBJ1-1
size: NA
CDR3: CASSHNPDSEAFF
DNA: TGTGCCAGCTCACACAACCCCGACTCTGAAGCTTTCTTT

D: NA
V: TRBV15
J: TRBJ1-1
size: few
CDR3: CATSSRGLNTEAFF
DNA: TGTGCCACCAGCAGCAGGGGCTTGAACACTGAAGCTTTCTTT

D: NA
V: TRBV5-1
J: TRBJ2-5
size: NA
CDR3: CASSLSRPHQETQYF
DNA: TGCGCCAGCAGCTTAAGCAGGCCTCATCAAGAGACCCAGTACTTC

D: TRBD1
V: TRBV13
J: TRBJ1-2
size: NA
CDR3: CASSPWTGTNYGYTF
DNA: TGTGCCAGCAGCCCCTGGACAGGGACTAACTATGGCTACACCTTC

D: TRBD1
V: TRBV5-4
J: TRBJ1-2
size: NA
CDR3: CASSTDRGTINYGYTF
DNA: TGTGCCAGCAGCACCGACAGGGGAACCATTAACTATGGCTACACCTTC

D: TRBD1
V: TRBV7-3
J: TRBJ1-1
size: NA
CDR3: CASSLEGATEAFF
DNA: TGTGCCAGCAGCTTAGAGGGGGCCACTGAAGCTTTCTTT